The 29 T cell receptor beta chains given below trace back to one sample, sequenced in a study of CD8 T cells in ankylosing spondylitis. Study-level findings and limits: About 8 highly homologous variants made up a TCR beta motif that seemed to typify ankylosing spondylitis blood.

These receptors have no known antigen. TCRdb used MiXCR to reprocess the 5' RACE reads, holding one entry per CDR3 protein. The table lists 350,000 to 550,000 distinct CDR3 sequences, 25% to 30% of them singletons. Material: blood, either unsorted or a sorted T cell fraction (not recorded which). The receptors derive from a male donor with ankylosing spondylitis.

The chain uses TRBV5-1 and TRBJ1-1; 7 positions match TRBD1. CDR1 and CDR2 (germline): SGHRS, YFSETQ. Trimming cost V 2 bases and J 5 bases; bases outside gene matches: 6. The CDR3 contains 14 residues. This CDR3 reads CASSLEGAETEAFF. CDR3 in DNA: TGCGCCAGCAGCTTAGAGGGGGCTGAGACTGAAGCTTTCTTT.

V is TRBV11-2 and J is TRBJ2-3, with D hard to call. The germline V gene encodes CDR1 SGHAT and CDR2 FQNNGV. The CDR3 is 16 residues long. V gave up 0 bases and J gave up 1 base, with 11 bases separating them. The CDR3 spells CASSLDRHPGTDTQYF. The CDR3 region has the DNA TGTGCCAGCAGCTTAGATCGGCACCCGGGCACAGATACGCAGTATTTT.

The chain links TRBV20-1 to TRBJ1-5, with a weak D call TRBD1 (6 bases). This CDR3 is built from 15 residues. Per the germline V gene, CDR1 is DFQATT and CDR2 is SNEGSKA (reference sequence). Deletions cut 5 bases from V and 2 bases from J, with 16 bases between. CDR3 sequence: CSASRTAEGNQPQHF. The CDR3 coding sequence is TGCAGTGCTTCGAGGACAGCGGAGGGCAATCAGCCCCAGCATTTT.

This clonotype was seen only a few times. This rearrangement joins TRBV10-3 to TRBJ2-2, with 7 positions matching TRBD1. Trimming took 5 bases from V and 0 from J; bases not matched to a gene: 3. This CDR3 has 15 amino acids. Germline values: CDR1 ENHRY, CDR2 SYGVKD. CDR3 sequence reads: CAISWDSPNTGELFF. The CDR3 DNA sequence: TGTGCCATCAGTTGGGACAGCCCGAACACCGGGGAGCTGTTTTTT.

For this clonotype: Mismatch with germline at one junction end may stem from a read error. J is TRBJ2-3 and V is TRBV20-1, with 9 bases identical to TRBD2. Germline lookup yields CDR1 DFQATT and CDR2 SNEGSKA (reference sequence). The CDR3 length is 15 residues. The CDR3 reads CSARVAGVSTDTQCF. In nucleotides, the CDR3 is TGCAGTGCTAGGGTAGCGGGAGTTAGCACAGATACGCAGTGTTTT.

This chain uses TRBV3-1 with TRBJ2-1, with TRBD2 matching over 9 bases. J lost 2 bases, V lost 9 bases, and 5 bases had no gene match. The CDR3 runs 14 residues. Looked up from germline, CDR1 is LGHDT and CDR2 is YNNKEL (reference sequence). Here the CDR3 reads CASSGSGTYNEQFF. The CDR3 DNA is TGTGCCAGTAGCGGGAGCGGGACCTACAATGAGCAGTTCTTC.

This clonotype was observed a handful of times. The genes are TRBV12-3 or TRBV12-4 and TRBJ2-1, with 12 nucleotides matching TRBD2. V was clipped by 5 bases and J by 8 bases; unmatched bases: 7. The length of the CDR3 is 15 residues. CDR3 region: CASSERLAGEDEQFF. CDR3 sequence (DNA): TGTGCCAGCAGTGAACGACTAGCGGGAGAGGATGAGCAGTTCTTC.

This clonotype was counted a few times. The CDR3 nucleotides read TGCGCCAGCAGCGGGGGGACTAGCGGTTCCTACGAGCAGTACGTC. It yields the protein CASSGGTSGSYEQYV. The chain is built from TRBV5-1 and TRBJ2-7; TRBD2 aligns across 11 bases. Trimming took 4 bases from V and 1 from J; bases not matched to a gene: 4. There are 15 residues in the CDR3. Germline V gives CDR1 SGHRS, CDR2 YFSETQ.

The rearrangement uses TRBV12-2 and TRBJ2-3; the D call in the table, TRBD1, was not verified against the DNA. TRBV12-2 is assigned pseudogene status. CDR3 length equals 14 residues. Written as DNA, the CDR3 is TGTGCAAGTCGCGCCTACCCGGGGGCAGATACGCAGTATTTT. Translated, it gives CASRAYPGADTQYF.

The genes are TRBV3-1 and TRBJ2-5; tentative D call: TRBD2 (6 bases). The CDR3 covers 15 residues. Trimming left V 0 bases short and J 5 bases short, with 13 bases between. In germline, CDR1 is LGHDT, CDR2 YNNKEL (reference sequence). Here the CDR3 DNA reads TGTGCCAGCAGCCAAGACGGATCGGGGGTGGAGACCCAGTACTTC. This translates into CASSQDGSGVETQYF.

The chain couples TRBV5-1 to TRBJ2-2; D is undetermined. The germline CDR1 and CDR2 sequences are SGHRS and YFSETQ. The CDR3 contains 13 residues. V was cut by 2 bases and J by 7 bases, with 9 bases left in between. CDR3 sequence: CASSFEVVGELFF. Here the CDR3 DNA reads TGCGCCAGCAGCTTTGAGGTAGTCGGGGAGCTGTTTTTT.

This clonotype appeared a few times. The V call is TRBV6-2 or TRBV6-3, the J call TRBJ2-7; 7 bases agree with TRBD2. The V gene end was trimmed by 4 bases and the J gene end by 0 bases; junction bases not matched to a gene: 3. Germline CDR1 is MNHEY and CDR2 is SVGEGT. This CDR3 is built from 14 residues. CDR3 loop: CASSSGTNSYEQYF. Written as DNA, the CDR3 is TGTGCCAGCAGTTCCGGGACTAACTCCTACGAGCAGTACTTC.

The CDR3 spells CASSTSGPGNNEQFF. CDR3 coding DNA: TGCGCCAGCAGCACGAGCGGGCCTGGTAACAATGAGCAGTTCTTC. The V gene is TRBV5-1, the J gene TRBJ2-1; maybe TRBD2 (6 bases). The CDR3 is 15 amino acids. The V end lost 4 bases, the J end lost 5 bases, and 16 bases lay between the germline ends. Germline assignment: CDR1 SGHRS and CDR2 YFSETQ.

The table lists this clonotype with a few counts. This rearrangement joins TRBV7-2 to TRBJ1-1, with 8 positions matching TRBD1. After removal of 4 bases from V and 4 bases from J, the junction contained 5 bases not matched to a gene. The CDR3 is 14 residues long. Germline V CDR1 and CDR2: SGHTA, FQGNSA. This CDR3 reads CASSSGQGTTEAFF. Here the CDR3 DNA reads TGTGCCAGCAGCTCCGGACAGGGTACCACTGAAGCTTTCTTT.

V and J are TRBV24-1 and TRBJ2-3; TRBD1 might be the D (5 bases). The CDR3 totals 15 residues. Germline CDR1 is KGHDR and CDR2 is SFDVKD. V gave up 0 bases and J gave up 1 base, with 7 bases separating them. As DNA, the CDR3 is TGTGCCACCAGTGATTTGCGCAGGGGCACAGATACGCAGTATTTT. This sequence encodes CATSDLRRGTDTQYF.

In this sample, this clonotype turned up a few times. The chain has TRBV5-1 and TRBJ2-3; D unresolved. The germline V gene encodes CDR1 SGHRS and CDR2 YFSETQ. Trimming took 2 bases from V and 2 from J, leaving 9 bases between them. This CDR3 comprises 14 residues. CDR3 in DNA: TGCGCCAGCAGCTTCGGGCCTCCCACAGATACGCAGTATTTT. Protein sequence: CASSFGPPTDTQYF.

The chain carries TRBV29-1 and TRBJ2-1; TRBD2 matches at 7 bases. Germline lookup yields CDR1 SQVTM and CDR2 ANQGSEA. The length of the CDR3 is 13 residues. V dropped 7 bases and J dropped 10; count of bases not matched to a gene: 13. DNA for the CDR3: TGCAGCGCCCGCCATGGGGGGGGTGGCGAGCAGTTCTTC. This encodes CSARHGGGGEQFF.

This clonotype showed up just once. V usage is TRBV2 and J usage is TRBJ2-1; TRBD2 matches 14 bases. V shed 2 bases and J 6 bases; nucleotides not matched to a gene: 3. The CDR3 has 16 amino acids. Germline CDR1 and CDR2: SNHLY and FYNNEI. In DNA form, the CDR3 reads TGTGCCAGCAGTGAACCCGGGACTAGCGGGAGCAATGAGCAGTTCTTC. Translated: CASSEPGTSGSNEQFF. Full variable domain (outside the CDR3, taken from reference TRBV2 and TRBJ2-1): EPEVTQTPSHQVTQMGQEVILRCVPISNHLYFYWYRQILGQKVEFLVSFYNNEISEKSEIFDDQFSVERPDGSNFTLKIRSTKLEDSAMYFCASSEPGTSGSNEQFFGPGTRLTVL.

The J gene is TRBJ2-2, the V gene TRBV29-1; D is undetermined. This CDR3 has 13 residues. The germline gives CDR1 SQVTM, CDR2 ANQGSEA. The V end was cut by 1 base, the J end by 0 bases, with 3 bases between. CDR3 amino acids: CSVEVSNTGELFF. The CDR3 DNA reads TGCAGCGTTGAAGTATCGAACACCGGGGAGCTGTTTTTT.

The chain is built from TRBV19 and TRBJ1-2; unclear D gene. V was cut by 10 bases and J by 6 bases, with 12 bases left in between. This CDR3 has 11 residues. CDR1 LNHDA and CDR2 SQIVND come from the germline V gene (reference sequence). This chain's CDR3 is CATYGGNGYTF. The CDR3 DNA follows: TGTGCCACCTATGGAGGGAATGGCTACACCTTC.

The J gene is TRBJ1-1, the V gene TRBV7-2, with 7 bases lining up with TRBD1. Germline lookup yields CDR1 SGHTA and CDR2 FQGNSA. The CDR3 loop spans 16 amino acids. The V and J ends lost 1 base and 5 bases, in that order; junction bases with no gene match: 10. The CDR3: CASSLGPLQGGTEAFF. For the CDR3, the DNA is TGTGCCAGCAGCTTAGGTCCCCTGCAGGGGGGTACTGAAGCTTTCTTT.

This chain links TRBV9 with TRBJ1-6, with a tentative D call TRBD1 (5 bases). V dropped 4 bases and J dropped 10 bases, with 15 bases sitting between them. The CDR3 totals 14 residues. Germline V CDR1 and CDR2: SGDLS, YYNGEE. Here the CDR3 reads CASSPLRVGSPLHF. DNA for the CDR3: TGTGCCAGCAGCCCGCTCAGGGTTGGGTCACCCCTCCACTTT.

The chain has TRBV2 and TRBJ2-1, with D hard to call. With 7 bases removed from V and 7 bases from J, the gap between germline ends came to 14 bases. The CDR3 spans 13 residues. Germline assignment: CDR1 SNHLY and CDR2 FYNNEI. Here the CDR3 reads CASIWYPWNEQFF. The DNA of the CDR3 is TGTGCCAGCATTTGGTACCCGTGGAATGAGCAGTTCTTC.

The chain links TRBV7-2 to TRBJ2-3; 8 bases agree with TRBD1. CDR1 is SGHTA and CDR2 is FQGNSA in the germline V gene. The CDR3 consists of 16 residues. Losses at the gene ends were 6 bases for V and 4 bases for J; bases not matched to a gene: 12. In DNA, the CDR3 is TGTGCCAGCAGTTCCGACAGGGGCGCTGTGGCAGATACGCAGTATTTT. This codes for CASSSDRGAVADTQYF.

The chain links TRBV5-6 to TRBJ1-5, with TRBD1 as a possible D gene (6 bases). Germline CDR1 reads SGHDT; CDR2 reads YYEEEE. Trimming left V 2 bases short and J 6 bases short, with 9 bases between. The CDR3 consists of 13 residues. The CDR3 here is CASSFTGSQPQHF. CDR3 bases: TGTGCCAGCAGCTTTACAGGGAGTCAGCCCCAGCATTTT.

The J gene is TRBJ2-1, the V gene TRBV2, with D unresolved. The ends were cut back, 6 bases at V and 2 bases at J, with 14 bases in the middle. Germline V lookup: CDR1 SNHLY, CDR2 FYNNEI. The CDR3 is 15 residues long. CDR3 in amino acids: CASRAGARAYNEQFF. CDR3 DNA sequence: TGTGCCAGCAGAGCCGGAGCCCGGGCCTACAATGAGCAGTTCTTC.

The CDR3 loop reads CASSQYGDQPQHF. In nucleotides, the CDR3 is TGTGCCAGCAGCCAGTACGGTGACCAGCCCCAGCATTTT. V and J are TRBV3-1 and TRBJ1-5; D not certain. The CDR3 extends over 13 amino acids. V lost 3 bases, J lost 7 bases, and 10 bases lay in between. Germline V gene sequence: CDR1 LGHDT, CDR2 YNNKEL (reference sequence).

This clonotype was picked up a small number of times. This chain joins TRBV24-1 and TRBJ1-2; 10 bases are a match to TRBD1. CDR3 length: 16 amino acids. The germline V gene encodes CDR1 KGHDR and CDR2 SFDVKD. V was clipped by 6 bases and J by 6 bases; unmatched bases: 12. In DNA form, the CDR3 reads TGTGCCACCAGTCCACAACCGGGACAGGGGCCCCATGGCTACACCTTC. Translated, it gives CATSPQPGQGPHGYTF.

This chain uses TRBV29-1 with TRBJ1-3; a possible D gene is TRBD1 (6 bases). CDR3 length: 15 amino acids. Trimming cost V 7 bases and J 1 base, with 17 bases left between them. Looked up from germline, CDR1 is SQVTM and CDR2 is ANQGSEA. The CDR3 nucleotides are TGCAGCGCCCTAAGGGGGGAAGGGTCTGGAAACACCATATATTTT. Protein product: CSALRGEGSGNTIYF.